This T cell receptor beta chain was sequenced for a study of shared clonotypes between healthy human individuals. Donation came from healthy HIV-negative adults that had no recent acute infections or vaccinations. Each unsorted sample relied on about 94 million PBMCs as its source of genomic DNA. With 2 bases removed from V and 7 bases from J, the gap between germline ends came to 6 bases. Looked up from germline, CDR1 is SGHVS and CDR2 is FQNEAQ. The CDR3 contains 11 residues. Measured with immunoSEQ multiplex PCR; TCRdb has only the in-frame clones, and not every one. Of about 560,000 clones in the sample, just over 75% were seen once.

The sample consisted of PBMCs. The source is a woman between 40 and 55 years old in good health. Some clones in this sample may be carry-over from other donors' samples. This sequence joins TRBV7-8 and TRBJ2-7; no reliable D call. CDR3 nucleotides: TGTGCCAGCAGCTTATCGGAGGAGCAGTACTTC. As protein: CASSLSEEQYF.